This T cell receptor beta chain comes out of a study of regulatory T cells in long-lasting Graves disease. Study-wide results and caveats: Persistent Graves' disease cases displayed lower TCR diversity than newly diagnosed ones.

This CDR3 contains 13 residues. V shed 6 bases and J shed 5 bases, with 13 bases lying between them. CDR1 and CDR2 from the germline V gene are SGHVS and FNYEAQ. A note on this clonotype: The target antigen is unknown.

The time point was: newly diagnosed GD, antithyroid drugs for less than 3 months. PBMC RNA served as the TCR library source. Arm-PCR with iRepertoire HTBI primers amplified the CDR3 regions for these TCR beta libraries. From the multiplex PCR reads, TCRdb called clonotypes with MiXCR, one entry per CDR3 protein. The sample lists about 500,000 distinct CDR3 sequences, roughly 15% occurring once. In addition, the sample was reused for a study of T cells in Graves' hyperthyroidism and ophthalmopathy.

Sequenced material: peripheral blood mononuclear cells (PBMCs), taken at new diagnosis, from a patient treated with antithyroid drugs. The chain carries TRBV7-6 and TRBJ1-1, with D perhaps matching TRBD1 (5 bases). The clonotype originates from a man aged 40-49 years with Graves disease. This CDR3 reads CASSVKEGTEAFF. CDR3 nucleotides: TGTGCCAGCAGTGTCAAGGAGGGGACTGAAGCTTTCTTT.